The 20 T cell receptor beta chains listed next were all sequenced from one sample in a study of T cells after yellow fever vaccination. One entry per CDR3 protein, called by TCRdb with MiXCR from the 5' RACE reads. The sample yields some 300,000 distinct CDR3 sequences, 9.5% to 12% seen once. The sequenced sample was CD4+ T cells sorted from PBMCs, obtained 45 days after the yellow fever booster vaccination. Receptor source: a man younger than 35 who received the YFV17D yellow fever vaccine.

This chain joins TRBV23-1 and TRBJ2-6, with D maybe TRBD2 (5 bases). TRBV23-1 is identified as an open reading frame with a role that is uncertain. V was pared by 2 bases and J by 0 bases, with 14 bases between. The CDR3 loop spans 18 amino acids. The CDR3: CASSQHPRGVSGANVLTF. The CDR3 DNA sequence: TGCGCCAGCAGTCAACACCCCCGGGGTGTCTCTGGGGCCAACGTCCTGACTTTC.

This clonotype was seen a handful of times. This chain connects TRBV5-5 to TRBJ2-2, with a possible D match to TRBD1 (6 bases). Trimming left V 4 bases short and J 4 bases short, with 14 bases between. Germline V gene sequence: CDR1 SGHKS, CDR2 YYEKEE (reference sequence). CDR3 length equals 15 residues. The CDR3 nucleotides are TGTGCCAGCAGCGGGATACAGGGATTCACCGGGGAGCTGTTTTTT. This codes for CASSGIQGFTGELFF.

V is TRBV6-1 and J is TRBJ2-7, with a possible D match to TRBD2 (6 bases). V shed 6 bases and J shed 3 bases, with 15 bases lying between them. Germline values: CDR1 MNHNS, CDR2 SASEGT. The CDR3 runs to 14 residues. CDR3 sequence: CASRRDGRNYEQYV. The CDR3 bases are TGTGCCAGCAGACGGGACGGGAGAAACTACGAGCAGTACGTC.

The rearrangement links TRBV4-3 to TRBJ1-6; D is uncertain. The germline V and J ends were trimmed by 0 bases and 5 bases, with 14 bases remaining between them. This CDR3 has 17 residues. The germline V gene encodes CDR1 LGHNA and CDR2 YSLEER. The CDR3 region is CASSQDEAGVNNSPLHF. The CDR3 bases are TGCGCCAGCAGCCAAGATGAGGCAGGCGTCAATAATTCACCCCTCCACTTT.

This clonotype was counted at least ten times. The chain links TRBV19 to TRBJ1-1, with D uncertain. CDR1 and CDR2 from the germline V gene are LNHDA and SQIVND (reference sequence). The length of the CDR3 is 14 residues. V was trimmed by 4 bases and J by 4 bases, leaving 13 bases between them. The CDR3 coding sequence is TGTGCCAGTAGTACTTTCAGTTTGGGCACTGAAGCTTTCTTT. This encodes CASSTFSLGTEAFF.

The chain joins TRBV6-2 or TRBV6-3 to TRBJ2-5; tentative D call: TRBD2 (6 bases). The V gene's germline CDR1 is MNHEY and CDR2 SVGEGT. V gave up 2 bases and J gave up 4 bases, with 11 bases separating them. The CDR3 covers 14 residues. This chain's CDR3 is CASSYHGGSETQYF. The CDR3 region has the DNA TGTGCCAGCAGTTACCACGGGGGATCAGAGACCCAGTACTTC.

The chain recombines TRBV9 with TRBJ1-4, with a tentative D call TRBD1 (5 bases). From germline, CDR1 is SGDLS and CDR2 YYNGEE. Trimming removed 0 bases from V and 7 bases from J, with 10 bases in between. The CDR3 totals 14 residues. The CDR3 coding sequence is TGTGCCAGCAGCGTAGCTGGGGGAGGTGAAAAACTGTTTTTT. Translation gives CASSVAGGGEKLFF.

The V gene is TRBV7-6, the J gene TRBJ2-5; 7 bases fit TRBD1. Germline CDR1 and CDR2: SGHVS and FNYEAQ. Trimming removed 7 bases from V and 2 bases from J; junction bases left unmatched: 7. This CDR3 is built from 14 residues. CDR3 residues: CASTWGQLQETQYF. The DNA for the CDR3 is TGTGCCAGCACCTGGGGACAGCTACAAGAGACCCAGTACTTC.

The CDR3 DNA reads as TGTGCCAGCAGTTCCGGACAGGTCGGCTACAATGAGCAGTTCTTC. It codes for CASSSGQVGYNEQFF. The chain links TRBV28 to TRBJ2-1; 7 bases align to TRBD1. CDR1 MDHEN and CDR2 SYDVKM come from the germline V gene. V trimming: 4 bases; J trimming: 3 bases; junction bases outside the gene matches: 6. The CDR3 spans 15 residues.

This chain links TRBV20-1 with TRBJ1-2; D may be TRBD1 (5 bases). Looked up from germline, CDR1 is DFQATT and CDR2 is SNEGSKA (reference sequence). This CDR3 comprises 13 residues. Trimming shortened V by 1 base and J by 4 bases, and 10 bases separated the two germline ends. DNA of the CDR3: TGCAGTGCTAGAGTTATAGGGGTCTATGGCTACACCTTC. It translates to CSARVIGVYGYTF.

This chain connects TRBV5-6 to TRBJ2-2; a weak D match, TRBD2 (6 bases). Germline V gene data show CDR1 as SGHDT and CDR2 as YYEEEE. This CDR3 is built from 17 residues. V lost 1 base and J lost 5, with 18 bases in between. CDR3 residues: CASSLTRGTARTGELFF. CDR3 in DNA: TGTGCCAGCAGCTTGACTCGGGGGACGGCGAGGACCGGGGAGCTGTTTTTT. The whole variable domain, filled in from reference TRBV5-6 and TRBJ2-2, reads DAGVTQSPTHLIKTRGQQVTLRCSPKSGHDTVSWYQQALGQGPQFIFQYYEEEERQRGNFPDRFSGHQFPNYSSELNVNALLLGDSALYLCASSLTRGTARTGELFFGEGSRLTVL.

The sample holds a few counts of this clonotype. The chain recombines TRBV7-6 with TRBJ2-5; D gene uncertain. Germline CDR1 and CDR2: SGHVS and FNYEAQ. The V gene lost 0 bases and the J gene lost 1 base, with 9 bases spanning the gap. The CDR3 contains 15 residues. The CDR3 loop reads CASSLASGSQETQYF. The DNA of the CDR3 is TGTGCCAGCAGCTTAGCGTCAGGTAGCCAAGAGACCCAGTACTTC.

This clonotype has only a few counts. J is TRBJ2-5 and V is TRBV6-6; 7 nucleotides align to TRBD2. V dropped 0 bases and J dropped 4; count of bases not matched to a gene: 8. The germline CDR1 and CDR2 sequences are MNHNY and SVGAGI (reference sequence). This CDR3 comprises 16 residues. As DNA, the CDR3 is TGTGCCAGCAGTTACTCGGGGATGGAGCGGGGAGAGACCCAGTACTTC. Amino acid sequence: CASSYSGMERGETQYF.

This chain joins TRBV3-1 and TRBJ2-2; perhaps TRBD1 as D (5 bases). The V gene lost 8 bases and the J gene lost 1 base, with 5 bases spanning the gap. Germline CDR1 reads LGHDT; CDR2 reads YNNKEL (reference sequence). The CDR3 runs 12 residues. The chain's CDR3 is CASQGNTGELFF. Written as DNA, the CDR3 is TGTGCCAGCCAGGGGAACACCGGGGAGCTGTTTTTT.

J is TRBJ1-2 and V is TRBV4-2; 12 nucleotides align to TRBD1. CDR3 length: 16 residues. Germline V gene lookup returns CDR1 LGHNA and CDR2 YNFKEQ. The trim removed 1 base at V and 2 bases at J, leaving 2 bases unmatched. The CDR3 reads CASSQGGTGGNYGYTF. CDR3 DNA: TGTGCCAGCAGCCAAGGAGGGACAGGGGGCAACTATGGCTACACCTTC.

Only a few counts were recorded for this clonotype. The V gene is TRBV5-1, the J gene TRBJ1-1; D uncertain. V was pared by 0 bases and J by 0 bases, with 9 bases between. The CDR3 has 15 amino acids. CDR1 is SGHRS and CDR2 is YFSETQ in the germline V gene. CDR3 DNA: TGCGCCAGCAGCTTGGTAGGTAGCATGAACACTGAAGCTTTCTTT. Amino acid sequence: CASSLVGSMNTEAFF.

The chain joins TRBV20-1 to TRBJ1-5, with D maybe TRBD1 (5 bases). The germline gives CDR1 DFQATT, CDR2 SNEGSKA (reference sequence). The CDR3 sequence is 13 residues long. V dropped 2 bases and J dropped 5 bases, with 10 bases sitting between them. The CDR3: CSARRQQDQPQHF. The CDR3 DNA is TGCAGTGCTAGAAGACAGCAGGATCAGCCCCAGCATTTT.

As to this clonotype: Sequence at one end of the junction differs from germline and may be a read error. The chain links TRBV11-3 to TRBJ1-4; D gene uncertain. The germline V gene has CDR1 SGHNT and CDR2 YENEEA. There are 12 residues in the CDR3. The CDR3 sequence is CGSPGDGEKLFF. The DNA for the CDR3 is TGTGGCAGCCCCGGGGATGGTGAAAAACTGTTTTTT.

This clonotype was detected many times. CDR3 in amino acids: CASSSFPRGSSYEQYF. The CDR3, as DNA: TGTGCCAGCAGCTCATTTCCCCGGGGTAGCTCCTACGAGCAGTACTTC. The chain employs TRBV7-2 and TRBJ2-7; possibly TRBD2 for D (5 bases). Germline values: CDR1 SGHTA, CDR2 FQGNSA. There are 16 residues in the CDR3. Trimming shortened V by 4 bases and J by 0 bases, and 16 bases separated the two germline ends.

The CDR3 spells CASSSPYRGHSEAFF. In DNA form, the CDR3 reads TGTGCCAGCAGCTCCCCTTATCGGGGGCACTCTGAAGCTTTCTTT. This sequence joins TRBV7-9 and TRBJ1-1, with a possible D match to TRBD1 (6 bases). The germline CDR1 and CDR2 sequences are SEHNR and FQNEAQ (reference sequence). Trimming removed 4 bases from V and 6 bases from J, with 18 bases in between. The CDR3 spans 15 residues. Using reference TRBV7-9 and TRBJ1-1 for the parts outside the CDR3, the full variable domain is DTGVSQNPRHKITKRGQNVTFRCDPISEHNRLYWYRQTLGQGPEFLTYFQNEAQLEKSRLLSDRFSAERPKGSFSTLEIQRTEQGDSAMYLCASSSPYRGHSEAFFGQGTRLTVV.